This TCR beta chain appears in the sequencing data of a study of OX40 agonist ivuxolimab in advanced cancers. Study at large: An agonistic human IgG2 monoclonal antibody against OX40 (CD134) was given. Ivuxolimab doses were 0.01, 0.1, 0.3, 1.5, 3 or 10 mg/kg every 2 weeks. Study-wide results and caveats: Clonal expansion by week 6 occurred in CD4+ and CD8+ blood T cells (at 0.1 to 3.0 mg/kg).

TCRdb's table, derived via immunoSEQ multiplex PCR, lists solely in-frame clones and lacks some. The profile covers about 20,000 clones, with roughly four fifths appearing a single time and 45% to 60% taken by the ten largest. This clone has only one observation. Antigen: not known. The CDR3 is 16 residues long. Trimming stripped 0 bases from V and 7 bases from J, with 18 bases between. Germline V gene data show CDR1 as SGHNT and CDR2 as YENEEA. Blood got drawn at baseline, again on cycle 4 day 1, and then on cycle 7 day 1. Material: CD4+ or CD8+ T cells sorted from blood, obtained in a trial of the OX40 agonist ivuxolimab. The chain couples TRBV11-3 to TRBJ2-5; either TRBD1 or TRBD2 may fit D (5 bases each). The clonotype originates from an adult with an advanced solid tumor such as melanoma, head and neck, liver or kidney cancer. CDR3 sequence (DNA): TGTGCCAGCAGCTTAGAAGTGGGACGCCATAAGCGGACCCAGTACTTC. Its translation: CASSLEVGRHKRTQYF.